One and the same sample provided the 8 T cell receptor beta chains below, sequenced in a study of CD4 and CD8 cells across lung adenocarcinoma regions. TCRdb used MiXCR to reprocess the PCR reads, holding one entry per CDR3 protein. There are approximately 24,000 distinct CDR3 sequences in the sample; 53% occur only once, and approximately 46% lies in the top ten. The sample comprised CD8+ T cells from the center of a lung tumor. All receptors derive from a male donor with lung adenocarcinoma. The CD4 and CD8 labels of this study may be unreliable.

The chain combines TRBV10-1 with TRBJ2-1; no firm D call. CDR1 is WNHNN and CDR2 is SYGVQD in the germline V gene (reference sequence). V was pared by 3 bases and J by 8 bases, with 11 bases between. The CDR3 contains 13 residues. DNA for the CDR3: TGCGCCAGCAGTGAAGGCGGACGGGATGAGCAGTTCTTC. This sequence encodes CASSEGGRDEQFF.

The genes are TRBV10-1 and TRBJ2-5, with unresolved D. The J call is uncertain, as TRBJ2-7 better fits the DNA end. CDR3 size: 17 residues. Germline V gives CDR1 WNHNN, CDR2 SYGVQD (reference sequence). The CDR3 protein is CASSESIDGTRLYEQYF. In DNA form, the CDR3 reads TGCGCCAGCAGTGAGTCAATCGACGGAACCCGCCTCTACGAGCAGTACTTC.

This clonotype has just one count. The V call is TRBV28, the J call TRBJ2-5; 12 bases agree with TRBD2. The J call is uncertain, as TRBJ2-1 better fits the DNA end. CDR1 is MDHEN and CDR2 is SYDVKM in the germline V gene. The CDR3 loop spans 15 amino acids. DNA for the CDR3: TGTGCCAGCAGTACCTCTAGCGGGAGGGTCTTTGAGCAGTTCTTC. Amino acid sequence: CASSTSSGRVFEQFF.

This clonotype was counted many times. This chain joins TRBV11-1 and TRBJ2-7; D call uncertain. V lost 5 bases, J lost 4 bases, and 15 bases lay in between. CDR1 and CDR2 from the germline V gene are SGHAT and FQDESV (reference sequence). This CDR3 has 14 amino acids. CDR3 bases: TGTGCCAGCAGCGACCCGTACTGGCCGTACGAGCAGTACTTC. Translating it yields CASSDPYWPYEQYF.

The chain links TRBV14 to TRBJ2-5; D gene ambiguous. CDR3 length equals 13 residues. Deletions cut 4 bases from V and 7 bases from J, with 13 bases between. Looked up from germline, CDR1 is SGHDN and CDR2 is FVKESK. CDR3 bases: TGTGCCAGCAGCCGGAGCAGTATAGGGACCCAGTACTTC. Its translation is CASSRSSIGTQYF.

The chain links TRBV10-1 to TRBJ2-1; 11 bases are a match to TRBD2. Germline lookup yields CDR1 WNHNN and CDR2 SYGVQD (reference sequence). Trimming cost V 6 bases and J 4 bases; bases outside gene matches: 23. This CDR3 spans 21 amino acids. The CDR3 region is CASRDLAGGLGGTISYNEQFF. CDR3 nucleotide sequence: TGCGCCAGCAGGGACCTAGCGGGAGGCCTCGGGGGTACAATCTCGTACAATGAGCAGTTCTTC.

On this clonotype: Germline is not matched at one junction end, which may reflect a read error. This chain connects TRBV9 to TRBJ2-1; tentatively, D is TRBD1 or TRBD2 (5 bases each). The end of the DNA aligns better with TRBJ2-7, so the J call may be wrong. The CDR3 contains 15 residues. CDR1 SGDLS and CDR2 YYNGEE come from the germline V gene. The CDR3 here is CASSVAGRGAYVQYF. For the CDR3, the DNA is TGTGCCAGCAGCGTAGCTGGCAGAGGGGCCTACGTGCAGTACTTC.

The chain recombines TRBV5-1 with TRBJ2-3; 11 nucleotides line up with TRBD2. V was clipped by 4 bases and J by 3 bases; unmatched bases: 10. The V gene's germline CDR1 is SGHRS and CDR2 YFSETQ. The CDR3 spans 17 residues. For the CDR3, the DNA is TGCGCCAGCAGCGATCATAGCGGGAGGGCCGGGACAGATACGCAGTATTTT. Its translation: CASSDHSGRAGTDTQYF.